This is a list of T cell receptor beta chains from one sample in a study of blood T cell repertoires in COVID-19. The repertoire was sequenced with immunoSEQ multiplex PCR; TCRdb's copy has only in-frame clones and lacks some. Among hundreds of thousands of clones listed, about nine tenths were seen once. Sample: peripheral blood. These receptors all come from a woman aged 30 to 39 with COVID-19, enrolled during active disease. The conserved cysteine and the conserved F or W are not part of the CDR3 here.

CDR3 protein: ASSAAGTGVYEQY; J gene: TRBJ2-7; V gene: TRBV9
CDR3 protein: SASHRDTQY; J gene: TRBJ2-3; V gene: TRBV20-1
CDR3 protein: ASSDREGVSTDTQY; J gene: TRBJ2-3; V gene: TRBV25-1
CDR3 protein: ASSSRLDDEQF; J gene: TRBJ2-1; V gene: TRBV6-5
CDR3 protein: ASSPGWQETQY; J gene: TRBJ2-5; V gene: TRBV12-3/TRBV12-4
CDR3 protein: ASSVEGSNTEAF; J gene: TRBJ1-1; V gene: TRBV2
CDR3 protein: ATSIGGVLAEAF; J gene: TRBJ1-1; V gene: TRBV15
CDR3 protein: ASSLGTGKGSPLH; J gene: TRBJ1-6; V gene: TRBV3-1/TRBV3-2
CDR3 protein: ASSEQGWIRNIQY; J gene: TRBJ2-4; V gene: TRBV2
CDR3 protein: SVEEGAAAF; J gene: TRBJ1-1; V gene: TRBV29-1
CDR3 protein: ASSSSQGANTGELF; J gene: TRBJ2-2; V gene: TRBV7-9
CDR3 protein: ASSVVGQGKQAF; J gene: TRBJ1-1; V gene: TRBV9
CDR3 protein: ASSLGDFNTGELF; J gene: TRBJ2-2; V gene: TRBV5-1
CDR3 protein: ASSPGAWSDGYT; J gene: TRBJ1-2; V gene: TRBV7-9
CDR3 protein: ASGGTSDLDQY; J gene: TRBJ2-5; V gene: TRBV5-4
CDR3 protein: AWSVSGVGNTIY; J gene: TRBJ1-3; V gene: TRBV30
CDR3 protein: ASSEDRSTGELF; J gene: TRBJ2-2; V gene: TRBV2
CDR3 protein: ASSIGTKGVNQPQH; J gene: TRBJ1-5; V gene: TRBV19
CDR3 protein: ASGDRGLETQY; J gene: TRBJ2-5; V gene: TRBV19
CDR3 protein: ASSLVLDQETQY; J gene: TRBJ2-5; V gene: TRBV7-2
CDR3 protein: ATSREIGISGNTIY; J gene: TRBJ1-3; V gene: TRBV15
CDR3 protein: AISEPGQGAISPLH; J gene: TRBJ1-6; V gene: TRBV10-3
CDR3 protein: ASSLTGNEQF; J gene: TRBJ2-1; V gene: TRBV18
CDR3 protein: ASSSQGFGTGELF; J gene: TRBJ2-2; V gene: TRBV19
CDR3 protein: ASSPQGGNTEAF; J gene: TRBJ1-1; V gene: TRBV7-9
CDR3 protein: ATGGRETQY; J gene: TRBJ2-5; V gene: TRBV13
CDR3 protein: ATSDPGRGTEAF; J gene: TRBJ1-1; V gene: TRBV24-1
CDR3 protein: ASSDRYRGTLYGYT; J gene: TRBJ1-2; V gene: TRBV21-1